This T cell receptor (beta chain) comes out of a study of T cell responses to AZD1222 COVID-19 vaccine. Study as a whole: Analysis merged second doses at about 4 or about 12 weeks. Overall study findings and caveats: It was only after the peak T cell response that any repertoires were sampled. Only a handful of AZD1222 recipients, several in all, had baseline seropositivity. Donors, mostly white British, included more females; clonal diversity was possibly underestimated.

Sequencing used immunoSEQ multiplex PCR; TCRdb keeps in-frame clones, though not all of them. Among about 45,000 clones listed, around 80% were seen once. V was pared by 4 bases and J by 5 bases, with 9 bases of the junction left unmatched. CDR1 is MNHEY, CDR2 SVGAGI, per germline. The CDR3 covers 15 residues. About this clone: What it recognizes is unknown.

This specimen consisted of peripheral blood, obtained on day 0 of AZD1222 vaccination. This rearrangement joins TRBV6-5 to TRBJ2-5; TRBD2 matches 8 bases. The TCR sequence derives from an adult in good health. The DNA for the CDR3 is TGTGCCAGCAGTTCCGGGGGGGCGCAGGGGGAGACCCAGTACTTC. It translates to CASSSGGAQGETQYF.